Below, 5 T cell receptor beta chains from the same sample are listed, as sequenced in a study of vaccination and CD4 T cells after COVID-19. Sequencing of the DNA from cultured CD4+ T cells was carried out with the Oncomine TCR Beta short-read assay. TCRdb independently ran MiXCR on the PCR reads; one entry per CDR3 protein. The table lists fewer than 20,000 distinct CDR3 sequences, approximately 56% of them singletons, with about 15% in the top ten. Treatment denoted: roughly 11-day PBMC culture with coronavirus spike peptide pools or control peptides (ViraFEST assay). Their antigens are not known. The input for sequencing was CD4+ T cells from blood, cultured in vitro, taken before SARS-CoV-2 vaccination. The receptors were sampled from a human donor who had recovered from COVID-19.

This chain connects TRBV30 to TRBJ1-5; 7 nucleotides line up with TRBD1. CDR1 is GTSNPN, CDR2 SVGIG, per germline (reference sequence). The CDR3 length is 12 residues. J lost 9 bases, V lost 5 bases, and 7 bases had no gene match. The CDR3 loop reads CAWSLRGGPQHF. The CDR3 DNA is TGTGCCTGGTCACTCAGGGGGGGGCCCCAGCATTTT.

The chain links TRBV20-1 to TRBJ1-4; D remains unclear. Germline V gives CDR1 DFQATT, CDR2 SNEGSKA (reference sequence). This CDR3 comprises 12 residues. Deletions cut 5 bases from V and 0 bases from J, with 4 bases between. CDR3 coding DNA: TGCAGTGCTCCTTCAACTAATGAAAAACTGTTTTTT. Amino acid sequence: CSAPSTNEKLFF.

This clonotype was seen only a few times. This sequence joins TRBV6-5 and TRBJ1-1; D uncertain. The CDR3 covers 13 residues. Germline CDR1 and CDR2: MNHEY and SVGAGI. V was clipped by 3 bases and J by 1 base, with 6 bases between them. The CDR3 is CASSYRRNTEAFF. For the CDR3, the DNA is TGTGCCAGCAGTTATAGAAGGAACACTGAAGCTTTCTTT.

This rearrangement joins TRBV6-6 to TRBJ1-1; perhaps TRBD1 as D (5 bases). This CDR3 has 17 amino acids. CDR1 MNHNY and CDR2 SVGAGI come from the germline V gene (reference sequence). V dropped 2 bases and J dropped 0 bases, with 16 bases sitting between them. DNA of the CDR3: TGTGCCAGCAGTTACGGGCGCGGGGGGGGAATGAACACTGAAGCTTTCTTT. It yields the protein CASSYGRGGGMNTEAFF.

The rearrangement joins TRBV5-1 to TRBJ2-7; D is perhaps TRBD1 (6 bases). The V gene lost 2 bases and the J gene lost 0 bases, with 12 bases spanning the gap. Germline CDR1 is SGHRS and CDR2 is YFSETQ. CDR3 length equals 15 residues. The CDR3 DNA follows: TGCGCCAGCAGCTTTCAGGGGACGAGCTCCTACGAGCAGTACTTC. Encoded protein: CASSFQGTSSYEQYF.